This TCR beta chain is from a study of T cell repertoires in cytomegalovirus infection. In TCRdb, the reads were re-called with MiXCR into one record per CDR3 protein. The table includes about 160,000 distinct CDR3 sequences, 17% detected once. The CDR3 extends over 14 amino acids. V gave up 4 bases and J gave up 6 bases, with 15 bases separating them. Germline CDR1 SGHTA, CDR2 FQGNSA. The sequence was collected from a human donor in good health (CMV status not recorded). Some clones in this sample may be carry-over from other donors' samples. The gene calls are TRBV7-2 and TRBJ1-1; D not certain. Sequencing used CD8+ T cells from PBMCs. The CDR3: CASSYPLSDAEAFF. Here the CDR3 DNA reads TGTGCCAGCAGCTATCCCCTGTCGGACGCTGAAGCTTTCTTT.